This T cell receptor (beta chain) was captured in a study of T-cell reconstitution after alpha-beta-depleted transplantation in children. Study-level results: After transplant, at about two months, alpha-beta T cells were reportedly derived from several hundred expanded graft clones. T-cell numbers and diversity one year post-transplant derived largely from freshly generated T cells.

Preparation of the TCRbeta library was carried out with unique molecular identifiers. MiXCR was run by TCRdb on the PCR reads, yielding one entry per CDR3 protein. The data contain 200,000 to 300,000 distinct CDR3 sequences, 24% of them singletons. This clonotype was picked up many times. The antigen remains unidentified. V was trimmed by 1 base and J by 8 bases, leaving 5 bases between them. The CDR3 is made up of 11 amino acids. The chain joins TRBV12-3 or TRBV12-4 to TRBJ1-2; D ambiguous. The sequence was collected from a female patient aged 2-10 years who had a stem cell transplant for congenital amegakaryocytic thrombocytopenia, so the T cells may come from the graft donor. Specimen: PBMCs, mostly from graft donor cells, collected 360 days after TCRalphabeta/CD19-depleted stem cell transplant. The CDR3 nucleotides read TGTGCCAGCAGTTTAGGGCAGGGCTACACCTTC. This codes for CASSLGQGYTF.